In this sample, the clone carrying this TCR beta chain turned up a few times. The antigen is not known. The CDR3 spans 11 residues. The ends were cut back, 2 bases at V and 5 bases at J, with 4 bases in the middle. Germline V gene data show CDR1 as SGHDT and CDR2 as YYEEEE. This entry comes from a study of beta chain features in type 1 diabetes. Points from the study as a whole: Among all four CD4+ subsets, Type 1 diabetes patients had TCRB CDR3s that were moderately but significantly shorter.

Expressed TCRB transcripts were sequenced because the entire RNA isolate underwent reverse transcription. Samples of naive, central memory and regulatory T cells yielded a mean of approximately 3.7 million reads. Clones were sequenced by immunoSEQ multiplex PCR, and TCRdb holds only the in-frame ones, with some missing. Here the sample spans approximately 130,000 clones, roughly 17% being singletons. Central memory, naive, regulatory and stem cell-like memory CD4+ cells were sorted by CD45RO/CCR7/CD25/CD127/CD95/CD27. Sequencing was performed on central memory CD4+ T cells from blood. This receptor was taken from a man younger than 35 with type 1 diabetes. This rearrangement joins TRBV5-6 to TRBJ2-5; D not certain. The CDR3 nucleotides read TGTGCCAGCAGCTTTGCGGAGACCCAGTACTTC. Residues: CASSFAETQYF. Full variable domain (remainder filled in from reference TRBV5-6 and TRBJ2-5): DAGVTQSPTHLIKTRGQQVTLRCSPKSGHDTVSWYQQALGQGPQFIFQYYEEEERQRGNFPDRFSGHQFPNYSSELNVNALLLGDSALYLCASSFAETQYFGPGTRLLVL.